This T cell receptor (beta chain) comes out of a study of shared clonotypes between healthy human individuals (dated by TCRdb to 2018 to 2021). At the level of the whole study: A couple of women and a few men aged 18 to 49 years were included in the cohort. For each donor, three plates each were used for CD4 naive and CD4 memory, two plates were used for CD8 naive, and one plate was used for CD8 memory. Blood TCR repertoires of a handful of healthy adults were deeply sequenced to estimate repertoire size and the extent of clonotype sharing between individuals. To increase sequencing depth and limit assay-specific biases, TCR repertoire library preparation and sequencing were carried out by different laboratories using diverse techniques. Between about 0.9 and 8.9 billion PBMCs per donor were obtained by leukapheresis. Paper-wide results and their limitations: Sampling was limited to blood, and TCR repertoires in tissue likely differ from TCR repertoires in blood. Compared with non-shared clonotypes, the clonotypes found in all four sorted-subset donors had higher generation probabilities. Sharing across four donors was observed for roughly 5.4% of naive CD4, under 4% of naive CD8, roughly 2.3% of memory CD4, and roughly 0.4% of memory CD8 clonotypes. Based on pairwise subsampling, the degree of clonotype sharing among donors was expected to be affected by sequencing depth. Larger estimated clonotype richness was generally found for naive subsets than for memory subsets. The genetic and exposure-history diversity represented was limited by the small number of donors. Even with the large sequencing depth, rarefaction of the sorted-subset datasets indicated that sequencing was incomplete.

Remarks on this clone: The antigen it recognizes is unknown. Base qualities are not provided; no much larger clone lies one nucleotide away.

Germline trimming: 5 bases from V, 7 bases from J; junction bases outside gene matches: 13. Including cysteine and phenylalanine, the CDR3 has 16 amino acids. CDR3 DNA is the only sequence kept; it has 48 bases, read in frame from the first base. As encoded in the germline V gene (reference sequence), CDR1 is MNHEY while CDR2 is SMNVEV. The donors were healthy, HIV-negative adults with no recently reported acute infections or vaccinations. Every donor was a Caucasian adult living in Nashville, Tennessee, USA. CD4+ T cells were enriched by magnetic negative selection, after which naive cells were positively selected on CD45RA and the negative fraction was taken as the memory subset. Blood was obtained by leukapheresis, after which PBMCs were separated by Ficoll-Histopaque density gradient centrifugation and cryopreserved in liquid nitrogen vapor phase. Analytical flow cytometry was used to check the purity and quantity of each magnetically sorted T cell population. Genomic DNA was isolated from every sorted fraction and measured by UV absorbance on a Nanodrop 2000c.

Using the deep immunoSEQ assay, multiplex PCR amplified TCR CDR3 regions from genomic DNA. Extracted genomic DNA from each cell subset was spread evenly across all wells of several immunoSEQ 96-well plates, with each plate serving as a replicate. For sorted subsets, approximately 210 ng genomic DNA, equal to tens of thousands of T cell genomes, was loaded into each replicate PCR. Purified libraries were quantified with a Qubit 3.0 fluorometer, sized on a Bioanalyzer 2100, and re-quantified with the KAPA Library Quantification kit. Every immunoSEQ 96-well plate was sequenced on a dedicated single-read 150-cycle Illumina NextSeq 550 flow cell. Per the original workflow: Because only junctional sequences without quality scores were contained in the immunoSEQ output, filtering matching that applied to full-length reads could not be performed. To assign V/J genes and CDR3, sequences were annotated using PyIR, a Python wrapper for IgBLAST v1.9, with IMGT germline references. Reads with weak V/J assignments (E-value above 1e-6), missing CDR3, stop codons, out-of-frame junctions, or ambiguous translated residues were removed. A V3J clonotype was defined by an identical inferred V gene, J gene, and CDR3 amino acid sequence. To compute the percentage overlap between repertoires, the number of shared unique clonotypes was divided by the size of the smaller repertoire. Richness of each repertoire was evaluated using RTK rarefaction, the Chao1 estimator, and Recon v2.1 estimates of unobserved clonotypes. Generation probabilities were computed with OLGA for all TCRbeta clonotypes obtained by the gDNA method from a few donors. Imported from immuneACCESS, the table was reduced by TCRdb to in-frame sequences with V and J called. These copies leave out some clones; in studies compared against another copy, an unresolved V gene accounts for under half, and the cause of the remainder is not known. The V and J calls and clone size are taken from that table; D and trimming were inferred from the DNA. A total of about 2 million clones appear in this sample, 85% to 95% of them only once. 0.1% to 0.15% of the sample goes to the ten largest clones.

Sequenced sample: naive CD4+ T cells sorted from blood. In the paper's terms, the cell subset or site label means: CD45RA+ positively selected. Recombination linked TRBV27 to TRBJ2-2; a stretch of 7 junction bases matches TRBD1. The TCR comes from a man younger than 30 in good health. For the CDR3, the sequence is CASSPRDRAYGGELFF. The nucleotides are TGTGCCAGCAGTCCTAGGGACAGAGCTTACGGCGGGGAGCTGTTTTTT.